The entry below gives a single T cell receptor beta chain sequence along with its context. Its matching antigen is unknown. These data are taken from a study of shared clonotypes between healthy human individuals. The study, taken as a whole, reports: Shared clonotypes across all four donors exceeded non-shared ones in generation probability. At large depth, rarefaction still showed sorted-subset sequencing to be incomplete.

Per the original methods: Junction-only immunoSEQ sequences carried no quality scores, so filtering differed. This table comes from immunoSEQ multiplex PCR, and its TCRdb copy is limited to in-frame clones, with some not included. The V and J calls and the clone size are those of that table, but D and trimming were determined from the DNA. The repertoire holds fewer than 400,000 clones, with roughly 70% as singletons. The CDR3 contains 15 residues. Trimming cost V 4 bases and J 9 bases; bases outside gene matches: 12. The germline V gene encodes CDR1 SGHDN and CDR2 FVKESK. The specimen sequenced was memory CD4+ T cells sorted from blood. Indicated subset: CD45RA-negative fraction. The chain is built from TRBV14 and TRBJ2-1, with 7 bases identical to TRBD2. The source is a man aged 25 to 40 in good health. The CDR3 region has the DNA TGTGCCAGCAGCCCCGGACTAGGGTGGGGAGGTGAGCAGTTCTTC. Amino acid sequence: CASSPGLGWGGEQFF.